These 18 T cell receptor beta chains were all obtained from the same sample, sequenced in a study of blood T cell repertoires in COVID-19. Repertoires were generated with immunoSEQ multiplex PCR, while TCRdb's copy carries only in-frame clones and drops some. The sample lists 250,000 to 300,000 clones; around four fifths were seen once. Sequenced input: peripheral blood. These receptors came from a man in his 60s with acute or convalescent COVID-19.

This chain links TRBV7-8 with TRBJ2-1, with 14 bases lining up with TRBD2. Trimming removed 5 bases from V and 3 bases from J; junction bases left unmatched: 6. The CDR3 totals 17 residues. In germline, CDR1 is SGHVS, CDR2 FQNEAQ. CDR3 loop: CASSTTGLAGDYNEQFF. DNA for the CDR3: TGTGCCAGCAGCACGACGGGACTAGCGGGGGACTACAATGAGCAGTTCTTC.

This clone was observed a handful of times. CDR3 sequence reads: CASSQDYRVDGANVLTF. The CDR3 DNA is TGTGCCAGCAGCCAAGATTACAGGGTTGATGGGGCCAACGTCCTGACTTTC. The chain joins TRBV4-2 to TRBJ2-6; D possibly corresponds to TRBD1 (6 bases). Germline lookup yields CDR1 LGHNA and CDR2 YNFKEQ. The CDR3 length is 17 residues. V lost 0 bases and J 3 bases, leaving 12 bases between the germline ends.

This CDR3 reads CASSIGVYEQYF. CDR3 coding DNA: TGTGCCAGCAGCATCGGGGTCTACGAGCAGTACTTC. The V gene is TRBV5-8, the J gene TRBJ2-7; D is possibly TRBD2 (5 bases). The germline V and J ends were trimmed by 4 bases and 3 bases, with 8 bases remaining between them. CDR1 is SGHTS and CDR2 is YDEGEE in the germline V gene. The CDR3 covers 12 residues.

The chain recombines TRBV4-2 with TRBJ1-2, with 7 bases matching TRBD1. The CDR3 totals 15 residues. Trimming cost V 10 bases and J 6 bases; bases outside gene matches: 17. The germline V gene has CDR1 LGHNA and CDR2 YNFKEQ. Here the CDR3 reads CATRGEGARKDGYTF. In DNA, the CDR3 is TGTGCCACGAGAGGAGAGGGGGCCAGGAAAGATGGCTACACCTTC.

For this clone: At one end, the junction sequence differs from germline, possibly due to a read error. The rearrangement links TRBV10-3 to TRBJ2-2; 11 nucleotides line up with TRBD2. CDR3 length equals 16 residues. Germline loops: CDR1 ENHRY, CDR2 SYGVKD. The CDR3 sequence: CASRVAGGRNAGELFF. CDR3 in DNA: TGTGCATCAAGGGTAGCGGGGGGGCGGAACGCCGGGGAGCTGTTTTTT.

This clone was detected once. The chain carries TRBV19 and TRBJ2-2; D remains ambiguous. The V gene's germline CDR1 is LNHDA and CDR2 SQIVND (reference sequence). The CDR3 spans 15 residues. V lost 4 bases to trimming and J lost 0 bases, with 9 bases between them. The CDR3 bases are TGTGCCAGTAGTAAAACTAACCCGAACACCGGGGAGCTGTTTTTT. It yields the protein CASSKTNPNTGELFF. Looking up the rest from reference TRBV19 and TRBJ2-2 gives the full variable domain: DGGITQSPKYLFRKEGQNVTLSCEQNLNHDAMYWYRQDPGQGLRLIYYSQIVNDFQKGDIAEGYSVSREKKESFPLTVTSAQKNPTAFYLCASSKTNPNTGELFFGEGSRLTVL.

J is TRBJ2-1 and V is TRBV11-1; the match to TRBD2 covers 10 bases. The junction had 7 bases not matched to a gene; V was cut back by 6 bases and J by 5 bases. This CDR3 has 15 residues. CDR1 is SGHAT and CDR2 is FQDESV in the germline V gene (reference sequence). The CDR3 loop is CASRGTSGKDNEQFF. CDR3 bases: TGTGCCAGCAGGGGTACTAGCGGGAAAGACAATGAGCAGTTCTTC. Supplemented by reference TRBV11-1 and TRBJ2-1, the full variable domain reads EAEVAQSPRYKITEKSQAVAFWCDPISGHATLYWYRQILGQGPELLVQFQDESVVDDSQLPKDRFSAERLKGVDSTLKIQPAELGDSAMYLCASRGTSGKDNEQFFGPGTRLTVL.

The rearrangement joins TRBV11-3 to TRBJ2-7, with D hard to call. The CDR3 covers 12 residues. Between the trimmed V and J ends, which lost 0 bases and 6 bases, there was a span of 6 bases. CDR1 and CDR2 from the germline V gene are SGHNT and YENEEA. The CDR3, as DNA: TGTGCCAGCAGCTTAGAAGTCGGCGAGCAGTACTTC. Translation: CASSLEVGEQYF.

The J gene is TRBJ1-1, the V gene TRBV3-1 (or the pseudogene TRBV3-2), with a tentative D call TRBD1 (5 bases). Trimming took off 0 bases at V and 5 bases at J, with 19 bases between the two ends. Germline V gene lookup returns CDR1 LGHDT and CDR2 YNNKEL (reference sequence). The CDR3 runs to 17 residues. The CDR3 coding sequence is TGTGCCAGCAGCCAAGAGCGGGGCGCAGGAAAGAGGACTGAAGCTTTCTTT. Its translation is CASSQERGAGKRTEAFF.

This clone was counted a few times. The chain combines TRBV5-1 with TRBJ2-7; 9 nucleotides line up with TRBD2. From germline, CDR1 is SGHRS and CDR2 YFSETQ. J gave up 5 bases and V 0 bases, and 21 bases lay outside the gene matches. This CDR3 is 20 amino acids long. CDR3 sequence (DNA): TGCGCCAGCAGCTTGGCCGGGGTAGGGTACGTACAGCGGGAGGTCCACGAGCAGTACTTC. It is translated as CASSLAGVGYVQREVHEQYF.

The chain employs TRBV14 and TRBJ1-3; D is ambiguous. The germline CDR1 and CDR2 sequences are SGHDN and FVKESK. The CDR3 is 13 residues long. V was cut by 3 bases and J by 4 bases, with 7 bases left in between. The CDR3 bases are TGTGCCAGCAGCCAGGGAGGCGGAAACACCATATATTTT. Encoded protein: CASSQGGGNTIYF.

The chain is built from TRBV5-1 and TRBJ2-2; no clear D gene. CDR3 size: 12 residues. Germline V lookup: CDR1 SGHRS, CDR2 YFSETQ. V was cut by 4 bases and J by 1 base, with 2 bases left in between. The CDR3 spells CASSLNTGELFF. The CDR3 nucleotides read TGCGCCAGCAGCCTGAACACCGGGGAGCTGTTTTTT.

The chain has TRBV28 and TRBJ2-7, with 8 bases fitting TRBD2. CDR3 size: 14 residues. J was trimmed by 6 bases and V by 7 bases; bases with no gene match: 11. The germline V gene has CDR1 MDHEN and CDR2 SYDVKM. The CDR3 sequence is CASTPGGSGTEQYF. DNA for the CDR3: TGTGCCAGCACCCCTGGGGGTAGCGGGACCGAGCAGTACTTC.

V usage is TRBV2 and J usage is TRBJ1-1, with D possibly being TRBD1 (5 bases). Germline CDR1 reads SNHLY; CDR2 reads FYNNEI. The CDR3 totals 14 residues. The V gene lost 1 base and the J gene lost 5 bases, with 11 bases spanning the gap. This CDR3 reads CASSEGWGVTEAFF. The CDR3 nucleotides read TGTGCCAGCAGTGAAGGGTGGGGGGTTACTGAAGCTTTCTTT.

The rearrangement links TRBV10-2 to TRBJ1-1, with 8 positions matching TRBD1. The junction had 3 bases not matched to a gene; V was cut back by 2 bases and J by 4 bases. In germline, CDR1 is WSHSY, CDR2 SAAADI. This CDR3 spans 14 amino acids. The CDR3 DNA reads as TGCGCCAGCAGTGAGACAGGGGGTGGCACTGAAGCTTTCTTT. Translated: CASSETGGGTEAFF.

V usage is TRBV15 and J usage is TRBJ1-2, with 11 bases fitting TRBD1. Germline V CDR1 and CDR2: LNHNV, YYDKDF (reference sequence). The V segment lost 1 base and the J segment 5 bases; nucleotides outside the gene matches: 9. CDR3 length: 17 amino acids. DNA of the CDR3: TGTGCCACCAGCAGAGCCGGGACAGGGGGTTCAGGATATGGCTACACCTTC. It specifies CATSRAGTGGSGYGYTF.

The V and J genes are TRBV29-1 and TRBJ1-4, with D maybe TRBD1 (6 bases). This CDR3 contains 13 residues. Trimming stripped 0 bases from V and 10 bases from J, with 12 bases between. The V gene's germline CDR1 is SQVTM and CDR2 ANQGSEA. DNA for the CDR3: TGCAGCGTTGAAGACCCCGGGACACGAAAACTGTTTTTT. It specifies CSVEDPGTRKLFF.

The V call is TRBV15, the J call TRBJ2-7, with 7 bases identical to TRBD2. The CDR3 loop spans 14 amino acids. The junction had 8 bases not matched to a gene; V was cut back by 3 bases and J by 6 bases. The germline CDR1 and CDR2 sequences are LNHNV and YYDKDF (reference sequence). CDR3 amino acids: CATSRLVGLTEQYF. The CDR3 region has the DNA TGTGCCACCAGCAGGCTAGTGGGACTAACCGAGCAGTACTTC.